This TCR beta chain is from a study of T cell responses to AZD1222 COVID-19 vaccine. The overall study: Pooling was applied to second doses at about 4 or about 12 weeks.

V lost 1 base and J lost 4, with 8 bases in between. The germline CDR1 and CDR2 sequences are SGHRS and YFSETQ. This CDR3 comprises 14 residues. Of note for this clone: The target antigen is unknown.

Assay used: immunoSEQ multiplex PCR; TCRdb lists only in-frame clones, some missing. The sample shows some 120,000 clones, about nine tenths of them seen only once. Study-wide findings and caveats: White British ancestry dominated among donors, who included more females, and clonal diversity was possibly underestimated.

The TCR originated in an adult in good health. The chain uses TRBV5-1 and TRBJ2-2; the D is unclear. Source: peripheral blood, taken on day 0 of AZD1222 vaccination. The CDR3 sequence: CASSLLLSTGELFF. CDR3 coding DNA: TGCGCCAGCAGCTTGTTATTGAGCACCGGGGAGCTGTTTTTT.